The clone carrying this T cell receptor (beta chain) was counted at least ten times. Its antigen remains unknown. V shed 3 bases and J shed 0 bases, with 10 bases lying between them. The CDR3 runs 15 residues. Germline CDR1 reads LGHNA; CDR2 reads YNFKEQ. The data belong to a study of molecular identifiers for immune sequencing clone quantification. Overall study context: Replicate RNA from 20,000 or 100,000 naive CD8 T cells formed five aliquots; four were sequenced. Study-wide points: Spiked-in Jurkat TCR RNA corresponding to one cell was reported as detectable against approximately 930,000 naive cells.

Sorted inputs of roughly 19,000 to 1,100,000 cells, with 10%, 30% or 50% RNA, yielded naive CD8 libraries. Researchers sorted naive CD8 T cells as cells that were CD8+CD4-CCR7+CD45RA+. TCRdb itself ran the PCR reads through MiXCR, one entry per CDR3 protein. The table lists hundreds of thousands of distinct CDR3 sequences, 25% of them singletons. The chain recombines TRBV4-2 with TRBJ2-3, with D tentatively TRBD2 (5 bases). The sample consisted of naive CD8+ T cells from blood, with Jurkat cell RNA spiked in. Subset of the sample: FACS-sorted CD8+CD4-CCR7+CD45RA+ naive T cells. The receptor's source is a human donor in good health. Some libraries in this study had Jurkat cell RNA spiked in. The CDR3 reads CASSQEAASTDTQYF. In DNA, the CDR3 is TGTGCCAGCAGCCAGGAAGCGGCTAGCACAGATACGCAGTATTTT.